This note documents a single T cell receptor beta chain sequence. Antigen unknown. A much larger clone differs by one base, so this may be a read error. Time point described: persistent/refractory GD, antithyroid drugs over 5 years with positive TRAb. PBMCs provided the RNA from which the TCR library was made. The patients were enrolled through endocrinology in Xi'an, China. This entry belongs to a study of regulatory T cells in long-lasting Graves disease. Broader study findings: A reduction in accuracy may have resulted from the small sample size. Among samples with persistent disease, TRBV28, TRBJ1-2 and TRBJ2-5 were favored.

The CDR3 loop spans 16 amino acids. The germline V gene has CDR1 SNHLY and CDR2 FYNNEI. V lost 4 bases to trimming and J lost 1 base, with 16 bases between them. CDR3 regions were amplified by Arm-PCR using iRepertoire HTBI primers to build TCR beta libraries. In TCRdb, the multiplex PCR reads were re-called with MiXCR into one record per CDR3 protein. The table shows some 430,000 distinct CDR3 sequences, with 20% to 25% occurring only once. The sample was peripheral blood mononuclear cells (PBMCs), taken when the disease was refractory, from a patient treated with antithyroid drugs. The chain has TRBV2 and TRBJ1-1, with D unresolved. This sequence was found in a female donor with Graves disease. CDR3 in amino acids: CASSGSRRVQNTEAFF. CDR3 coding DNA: TGTGCCAGCAGTGGAAGCAGGCGGGTCCAGAACACTGAAGCTTTCTTT.